The clone carrying this TCR beta chain was found many times. TCRdb re-derived calls from the RT-PCR reads in MiXCR, one entry per CDR3 protein. The data hold around 8,800 distinct CDR3 sequences, with roughly 4.3% observed a single time. The sample is drawn from a study of patients and donors after allogeneic stem cell transplantation. Germline CDR1 and CDR2: SNHLY and FYNNEI. Trimming took 4 bases from V and 3 from J, leaving 7 bases between them. This CDR3 has 12 amino acids. This TCR derives from a human donor who was either an allogeneic HSCT recipient or a stem cell or donor lymphocyte infusion donor (not recorded which). It is not recorded whose cells these are; they may come from a transplant donor. This chain joins TRBV2 and TRBJ2-7; a weak D match, TRBD2 (6 bases). Sequences were obtained from blood, either unsorted or a sorted T cell fraction (not recorded which). The CDR3 nucleotides read TGTGCCAGCAGTGCGACTAGCTACGAGCAGTACTTC. It specifies CASSATSYEQYF.